Below are 15 T cell receptor beta chains sequenced from a single sample in a study of CD8 T cells in ankylosing spondylitis. TCRdb reprocessed the 5' RACE reads with MiXCR, giving one entry per CDR3 protein. The sample has some 150,000 distinct CDR3 sequences; approximately 48% are singletons. The sample comprised synovial fluid, either unsorted or a sorted T cell fraction (not recorded which). The origin of the receptors is a male donor with ankylosing spondylitis.

The gene calls are TRBV18 and TRBJ2-1; 8 bases map to TRBD1. This CDR3 has 15 residues. V lost 6 bases to trimming and J lost 2 bases; unmatched junction nucleotides: 6. CDR1 KGHSH and CDR2 LQKENI come from the germline V gene. For the CDR3, the DNA is TGTGCCAGCTCTCAGGACAGGGTCCCCTACAATGAGCAGTTCTTC. Encoded protein: CASSQDRVPYNEQFF.

The chain is built from TRBV20-1 and TRBJ1-6; no clear D gene. Deletions cut 2 bases from V and 0 bases from J, with 8 bases between. Germline CDR1 reads DFQATT; CDR2 reads SNEGSKA (reference sequence). The CDR3 is 15 amino acids. As DNA, the CDR3 is TGCAGTGCTAGACCGCACAGCTCCTATAATTCACCCCTCCACTTT. It codes for CSARPHSSYNSPLHF.

The chain employs TRBV24-1 and TRBJ2-5; either TRBD1 or TRBD2 may fit D (6 bases each). Germline assignment: CDR1 KGHDR and CDR2 SFDVKD. V lost 4 bases and J 7 bases, leaving 18 bases between the germline ends. The CDR3 covers 15 residues. CDR3 sequence: CATSDPEGEIGTQYF. DNA for the CDR3: TGTGCCACCAGTGACCCGGAGGGGGAAATCGGGACCCAGTACTTC.

This clonotype was picked up a small number of times. This sequence joins TRBV24-1 and TRBJ2-7, with D possibly matching TRBD1 (6 bases). Germline V gene sequence: CDR1 KGHDR, CDR2 SFDVKD. The CDR3 totals 15 residues. V was shortened by 4 bases and J by 2 bases, with 14 bases between the two germline ends. The CDR3 loop reads CATSDPRTETYEQYF. CDR3 sequence (DNA): TGTGCCACCAGTGACCCACGGACAGAGACCTACGAGCAGTACTTC.

The chain carries TRBV12-3 or TRBV12-4 and TRBJ2-7; 12 positions agree with TRBD2. With V trimmed by 5 bases and J by 2 bases, 7 bases remained unmatched. CDR3 length: 16 amino acids. CDR3 DNA sequence: TGTGCCAGCAGTACTAGACTAGCGGGAGTACCCTACGAGCAGTACTTC. Protein: CASSTRLAGVPYEQYF.

The rearrangement links TRBV4-1 to TRBJ2-7; TRBD1 or TRBD2 may be the D gene (6 bases each). Germline V lookup: CDR1 MGHRA, CDR2 YSYEKL. CDR3 size: 15 residues. Deletions cut 4 bases from V and 0 bases from J, with 13 bases between. CDR3 nucleotides: TGCGCCAGCAGCCCTGGGGGGCTCGGCTCCTACGAGCAGTACTTC. Amino acids: CASSPGGLGSYEQYF.

The CDR3 protein is CASSLGIRNQPQHF. The CDR3 coding sequence is TGTGCCAGCTCTTTAGGGATCCGCAATCAGCCCCAGCATTTT. The chain has TRBV6-1 and TRBJ1-5, with no clear D. Germline CDR1 is MNHNS and CDR2 is SASEGT. The CDR3 covers 14 residues. V lost 8 bases to trimming and J lost 2 bases, with 13 bases between them.

The V call is TRBV28, the J call TRBJ1-2; D is perhaps TRBD1 (5 bases). The germline V gene encodes CDR1 MDHEN and CDR2 SYDVKM. V lost 5 bases to trimming and J lost 4 bases, with 14 bases between them. The CDR3 runs 14 residues. The DNA of the CDR3 is TGTGCCAGCAGTACCAAAGGGACGGCCTATGGCTACACCTTC. Translating gives CASSTKGTAYGYTF.

This clonotype was seen ten or more times. This chain links TRBV7-9 with TRBJ2-3, with 14 bases aligning to TRBD2. CDR1 and CDR2 (germline): SEHNR, FQNEAQ (reference sequence). The V gene end was trimmed by 5 bases and the J gene end by 0 bases; junction bases not matched to a gene: 13. This CDR3 is built from 20 residues. In nucleotides, the CDR3 is TGTGCCAGCAGCCTCGACCCGGGACTAGCGGGAGCCCTAAGCACAGATACGCAGTATTTT. Translating gives CASSLDPGLAGALSTDTQYF.

This sequence joins TRBV28 and TRBJ2-1; 7 nucleotides match TRBD1. Germline loops: CDR1 MDHEN, CDR2 SYDVKM. Unmatched junction bases numbered 5, after V lost 10 bases and J lost 8 bases. CDR3 length equals 11 residues. The CDR3 DNA reads TGTGCCATCGGGGACAGCGATGAGCAGTTCTTC. Protein: CAIGDSDEQFF.

This chain connects TRBV12-3 or TRBV12-4 to TRBJ2-7; 7 bases agree with TRBD2. J was trimmed by 1 base and V by 3 bases; bases with no gene match: 3. The CDR3 covers 14 residues. In DNA, the CDR3 is TGTGCCAGCAGTTTTTGGGGGGGATCCTACGAGCAGTACTTC. This translates into CASSFWGGSYEQYF.

CDR3 sequence (DNA): TGTGCCAGCAGTGCCTGGAGGAGCACCGGGGAGCTGTTTTTT. Amino acid sequence: CASSAWRSTGELFF. The chain recombines TRBV25-1 with TRBJ2-2, with D perhaps matching TRBD2 (5 bases). CDR3 size: 14 residues. V lost 4 bases, J lost 4 bases, and 10 bases lay in between. CDR1 and CDR2 from the germline V gene are MGHDK and SYGVNS. Using reference TRBV25-1 and TRBJ2-2 for the parts outside the CDR3, the full variable domain is EADIYQTPRYLVIGTGKKITLECSQTMGHDKMYWYQQDPGMELHLIHYSYGVNSTEKGDLSSESTVSRIRTEHFPLTLESARPSHTSQYLCASSAWRSTGELFFGEGSRLTVL.

The chain uses TRBV12-3 or TRBV12-4 and TRBJ2-1; TRBD2 matches at 8 bases. CDR3 length: 15 amino acids. V shed 8 bases and J 5 bases; nucleotides not matched to a gene: 11. CDR3 sequence: CASGPGGALDNEQFF. CDR3 bases: TGTGCCAGCGGCCCCGGGGGGGCCTTGGACAATGAGCAGTTCTTC.

This clonotype was detected ten times or more. The V and J genes are TRBV27 and TRBJ1-6; D unresolved. Germline CDR1 and CDR2: MNHEY and SMNVEV (reference sequence). Trimming cost V 3 bases and J 9 bases, with 12 bases left between them. The CDR3 sequence is 14 residues long. The CDR3 DNA reads as TGTGCCAGCAGTTTTGGGTCGGTTCGTTCACCCCTCCACTTT. Its protein product is CASSFGSVRSPLHF.

The V and J genes are TRBV4-3 and TRBJ2-2; tentative D call: TRBD2 (6 bases). V was trimmed by 0 bases and J by 0 bases, leaving 14 bases between them. Germline values: CDR1 LGHNA, CDR2 YSLEER. The CDR3 sequence is 18 residues long. DNA for the CDR3: TGCGCCAGCAGCCAAGATTGGGGGGACTCGGCGAACACCGGGGAGCTGTTTTTT. Residues: CASSQDWGDSANTGELFF.